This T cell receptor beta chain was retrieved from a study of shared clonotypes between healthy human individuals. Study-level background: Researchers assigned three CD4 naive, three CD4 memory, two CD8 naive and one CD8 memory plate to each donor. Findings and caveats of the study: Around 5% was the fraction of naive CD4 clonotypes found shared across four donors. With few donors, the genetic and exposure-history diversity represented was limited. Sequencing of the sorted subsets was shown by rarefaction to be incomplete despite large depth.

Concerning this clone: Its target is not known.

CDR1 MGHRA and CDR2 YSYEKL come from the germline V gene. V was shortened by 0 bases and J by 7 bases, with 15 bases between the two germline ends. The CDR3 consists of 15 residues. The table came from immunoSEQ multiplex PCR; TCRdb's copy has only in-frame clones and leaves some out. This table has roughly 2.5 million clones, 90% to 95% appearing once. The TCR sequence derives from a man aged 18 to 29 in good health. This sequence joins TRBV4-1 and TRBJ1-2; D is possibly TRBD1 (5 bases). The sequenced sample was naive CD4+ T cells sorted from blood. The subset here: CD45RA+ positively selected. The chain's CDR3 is CASSQEGRGASGYTF. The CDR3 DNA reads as TGCGCCAGCAGCCAAGAGGGGAGGGGTGCCTCTGGCTACACCTTC.